Below, 28 T cell receptor beta chains from the same sample are listed, as sequenced in a study of cytomegalovirus exposure and HLA in healthy donors (TCRdb year 2017). The library was prepared using the immunoSEQ multiplex PCR assay. A mixture of 60 forward primers for TCR Vbeta segments and 13 reverse primers for TCR Jbeta segments was used in the multiplex PCR. TCRdb obtained this table from immuneACCESS and retained in-frame rearrangements with V and J assigned. These tables miss some clones; where compared with another copy, unresolved V genes account for less than half of the shortfall, and the remainder is unexplained. The sample data list 89,000 or so clones, and 60% to 80% of these were observed just once. Roughly 2% of the sample is held by the ten biggest clonotypes. Sequences were obtained from PBMCs. The receptors were sampled from a boy younger than 18 in good health and CMV-seronegative.

This clone was observed a single time. This chain joins TRBV5-1 and TRBJ1-4, with TRBD1 identical over 8 bases. The CDR3 extends over 15 amino acids. Germline CDR1 reads SGHRS; CDR2 reads YFSETQ. V shed 0 bases and J 8 bases; nucleotides not matched to a gene: 6. CDR3 sequence reads: CASSLAGGTGEKLFF. The CDR3, as DNA: TGCGCCAGCAGCTTGGCCGGGGGGACAGGCGAAAAACTGTTTTTT.

The chain has TRBV7-6 and TRBJ2-5; TRBD1 matches at 8 bases. V shed 0 bases, J shed 5 bases, and the junction held 8 bases outside the gene matches. CDR3 length: 16 residues. Germline V lookup: CDR1 SGHVS, CDR2 FNYEAQ. Here the CDR3 reads CASSLASWTGKETQYF. The CDR3 DNA is TGTGCCAGCAGCTTAGCTTCTTGGACAGGGAAGGAGACCCAGTACTTC.

The CDR3 protein is CASSEQTTRETQYF. CDR3 DNA: TGTGCCAGCAGTGAACAGACCACTCGGGAGACCCAGTACTTC. The chain combines TRBV28 with TRBJ2-5; D is unclear. From germline, CDR1 is MDHEN and CDR2 SYDVKM. This CDR3 comprises 14 residues. V lost 5 bases to trimming and J lost 5 bases, with 15 bases between them.

The rearrangement uses TRBV5-4 and TRBJ1-1, with 7 bases that match TRBD1. CDR1 and CDR2 (germline): SGHNT, YYREEE (reference sequence). The V and J ends lost 6 bases and 5 bases, in that order; junction bases with no gene match: 10. This CDR3 contains 14 residues. CDR3 residues: CASTLGQGDTEAFF. The CDR3 nucleotides read TGTGCCAGCACCCTGGGGCAGGGGGATACTGAAGCTTTCTTT.

This clone has more than one count but fewer than ten. The sample has other DNA sequences that encode this CDR3 too. This rearrangement joins TRBV5-1 to TRBJ2-5, with D possibly being TRBD2 (6 bases). The V gene's germline CDR1 is SGHRS and CDR2 YFSETQ. The CDR3 runs to 14 residues. The V end was cut by 0 bases, the J end by 1 base, with 7 bases between. CDR3 in amino acids: CASSLVGLQETQYF. CDR3 bases: TGCGCCAGCAGCTTGGTGGGACTCCAAGAGACCCAGTACTTC. Complete variable domain (other parts from reference TRBV5-1 and TRBJ2-5): KAGVTQTPRYLIKTRGQQVTLSCSPISGHRSVSWYQQTPGQGLQFLFEYFSETQRNKGNFPGRFSGRQFSNSRSEMNVSTLELGDSALYLCASSLVGLQETQYFGPGTRLLVL.

The rearrangement joins TRBV10-1 to TRBJ1-6, with a tentative D call TRBD1 (5 bases). V was cut by 3 bases and J by 9 bases, with 15 bases left in between. CDR1 WNHNN and CDR2 SYGVQD come from the germline V gene (reference sequence). The CDR3 length is 15 residues. The CDR3 coding sequence is TGCGCCAGCAGTGAAGGGGTCGACGCGCCTTCACCCCTCCACTTT. Amino acids: CASSEGVDAPSPLHF.

A remark on this clone: The sample has other DNA sequences that encode this CDR3 too. As DNA, the CDR3 is TGCGCCAGCAGCCAAGGGCCCCAGGGGGCTAGCAATCAGCCCCAGCATTTT. Translated: CASSQGPQGASNQPQHF. The rearrangement uses TRBV4-3 and TRBJ1-5; 8 positions agree with TRBD1. Trimming at V came to 1 base and at J to 0 bases, leaving 5 bases not matched to a gene. The V gene's germline CDR1 is LGHNA and CDR2 YSLEER. The CDR3 runs to 17 residues.

The genes are TRBV29-1 and TRBJ2-1; 11 nucleotides line up with TRBD2. CDR3 length equals 13 residues. CDR1 and CDR2 (germline): SQVTM, ANQGSEA. V shed 7 bases, J shed 10 bases, and the junction held 9 bases outside the gene matches. The CDR3 DNA is TGCAGCGGCGGGACTAGCGGAGTAATAGAGCAGTTCTTC. Translated, it gives CSGGTSGVIEQFF.

The chain couples TRBV5-1 to TRBJ2-5, with a tentative D call TRBD2 (6 bases). This CDR3 spans 13 amino acids. Germline CDR1 reads SGHRS; CDR2 reads YFSETQ. V lost 0 bases and J lost 5, with 8 bases in between. In DNA form, the CDR3 reads TGCGCCAGCAGCTTGGCCGGGGGTGAGACCCAGTACTTC. Translated: CASSLAGGETQYF. Full variable domain (rest looked up from reference TRBV5-1 and TRBJ2-5): KAGVTQTPRYLIKTRGQQVTLSCSPISGHRSVSWYQQTPGQGLQFLFEYFSETQRNKGNFPGRFSGRQFSNSRSEMNVSTLELGDSALYLCASSLAGGETQYFGPGTRLLVL.

V gene TRBV7-6 combines with J gene TRBJ1-3; no reliable D call. The CDR3 totals 12 residues. Per germline, CDR1 SGHVS and CDR2 FNYEAQ. Trimming cost V 5 bases and J 8 bases, with 10 bases left between them. The CDR3 loop reads CASSELRDTIYF. The CDR3 DNA follows: TGTGCCAGCAGCGAATTGAGAGACACCATATATTTT.

The chain couples TRBV5-4 to TRBJ2-7; tentatively, D is TRBD1 (5 bases). The V end lost 0 bases, the J end lost 2 bases, and 12 bases lay between the germline ends. The germline V gene has CDR1 SGHNT and CDR2 YYREEE (reference sequence). The CDR3 is 15 amino acids. This CDR3 is CASSLEGIGAYEQYF. Here the CDR3 DNA reads TGTGCCAGCAGCTTGGAGGGGATTGGGGCCTACGAGCAGTACTTC.

This chain uses TRBV15 with TRBJ1-1, with 7 bases aligning to TRBD1. The CDR3 has 15 amino acids. CDR1 is LNHNV, CDR2 YYDKDF, per germline (reference sequence). The J segment lost 5 bases and the V segment lost 3 bases, leaving 9 bases of the junction unmatched. CDR3 loop: CATSSPTGTATEAFF. The CDR3 DNA follows: TGTGCCACCAGCAGCCCCACCGGGACAGCTACTGAAGCTTTCTTT.

This clone was seen only once. This sequence joins TRBV7-9 and TRBJ1-2; a possible D gene is TRBD1 (5 bases). The V and J ends lost 6 bases and 6 bases respectively, with 17 bases between them. CDR1 and CDR2 (germline): SEHNR, FQNEAQ (reference sequence). CDR3 length: 14 residues. The CDR3: CASSLNLLGDGYTF. CDR3 nucleotides: TGTGCCAGCAGTCTCAACCTCCTAGGGGATGGCTACACCTTC. Full variable domain (rest looked up from reference TRBV7-9 and TRBJ1-2): DTGVSQNPRHKITKRGQNVTFRCDPISEHNRLYWYRQTLGQGPEFLTYFQNEAQLEKSRLLSDRFSAERPKGSFSTLEIQRTEQGDSAMYLCASSLNLLGDGYTFGSGTRLTVV.

This clone is a singleton in its sample. The chain combines TRBV9 with TRBJ2-1, with D tentatively TRBD1 (6 bases). The V end was cut by 0 bases, the J end by 2 bases, with 9 bases between. The CDR3 has 15 amino acids. The V gene's germline CDR1 is SGDLS and CDR2 YYNGEE. In nucleotides, the CDR3 is TGTGCCAGCAGCGTAGGGGGGCCCCCCTACAATGAGCAGTTCTTC. The encoded protein is CASSVGGPPYNEQFF. Full variable domain (rest looked up from reference TRBV9 and TRBJ2-1): DSGVTQTPKHLITATGQRVTLRCSPRSGDLSVYWYQQSLDQGLQFLIQYYNGEERAKGNILERFSAQQFPDLHSELNLSSLELGDSALYFCASSVGGPPYNEQFFGPGTRLTVL.

The rearrangement uses TRBV25-1 and TRBJ1-4, with 11 bases identical to TRBD1. CDR1 MGHDK and CDR2 SYGVNS come from the germline V gene. The CDR3 has 15 residues. J was trimmed by 8 bases and V by 2 bases; bases with no gene match: 4. In nucleotides, the CDR3 is TGTGCCAGCAGTGAAAGGGGGACAGGGGGGGAAAAACTGTTTTTT. It translates to CASSERGTGGEKLFF. The full variable domain, its missing parts supplied by reference TRBV25-1 and TRBJ1-4, is EADIYQTPRYLVIGTGKKITLECSQTMGHDKMYWYQQDPGMELHLIHYSYGVNSTEKGDLSSESTVSRIRTEHFPLTLESARPSHTSQYLCASSERGTGGEKLFFGSGTQLSVL.

This clone is a singleton in its sample. Here the CDR3 DNA reads TGTGCCTGGACTAGCAGACTGGACAATGAGCAGTTCTTC. It is translated as CAWTSRLDNEQFF. The genes are TRBV30 and TRBJ2-1; TRBD2 is a possible D gene (5 bases). The CDR3 loop spans 13 amino acids. V was clipped by 4 bases and J by 5 bases, with 12 bases between them. Germline V CDR1 and CDR2: GTSNPN, SVGIG (reference sequence).

This chain connects TRBV7-9 to TRBJ2-7; D is uncertain. CDR3 length: 12 amino acids. Germline lookup yields CDR1 SEHNR and CDR2 FQNEAQ (reference sequence). Trimming pared 2 bases from V and 6 bases from J, leaving 8 bases between. The CDR3 DNA follows: TGTGCCAGCAGCTTAAAATCGCGCGAGCAGTACTTC. Its translation is CASSLKSREQYF.

In this sample, this clone turned up once. The V call is TRBV6-1, the J call TRBJ2-7; D unclear. Germline assignment: CDR1 MNHNS and CDR2 SASEGT. This CDR3 has 13 residues. Trimming removed 1 base at V and 2 bases at J, with 6 bases between. CDR3 sequence (DNA): TGTGCCAGCAGTGAAGGGAGAACCTACGAGCAGTACTTC. It specifies CASSEGRTYEQYF.

CDR3 loop: CSGSGQKNTEAFF. In DNA, the CDR3 is TGCAGCGGGTCGGGACAGAAGAACACTGAAGCTTTCTTT. V gene TRBV29-1 combines with J gene TRBJ1-1; 7 bases are a match to TRBD1. With 7 bases clipped from V and 1 base from J, the junction kept 6 bases outside the gene matches. The CDR3 length is 13 residues. Germline values: CDR1 SQVTM, CDR2 ANQGSEA.

The rearrangement joins TRBV7-9 to TRBJ1-4; possibly TRBD1 for D (5 bases). V was clipped by 4 bases and J by 6 bases, with 15 bases between them. This CDR3 has 15 residues. From germline, CDR1 is SEHNR and CDR2 FQNEAQ (reference sequence). The CDR3 protein is CASSSLGRVDEKLFF. In nucleotides, the CDR3 is TGTGCCAGCAGCTCCTTAGGCAGGGTGGATGAAAAACTGTTTTTT.

V and J are TRBV7-2 and TRBJ2-3; no clear D. Germline values: CDR1 SGHTA, CDR2 FQGNSA. V was shortened by 5 bases and J by 3 bases, with 15 bases between the two germline ends. This CDR3 is built from 15 residues. The CDR3 nucleotides read TGTGCCAGCAGCCCAACTTTGAGCGTGACAGATACGCAGTATTTT. Translation gives CASSPTLSVTDTQYF.

The gene calls are TRBV29-1 and TRBJ1-1; 7 bases are a match to TRBD1. Per the germline V gene, CDR1 is SQVTM and CDR2 is ANQGSEA. CDR3 size: 12 residues. Germline trimming cut 6 bases from V and 3 bases from J; bases unmatched to any gene: 4. Written as DNA, the CDR3 is TGCAGCGTAGAGACAGGGTACACTGAAGCTTTCTTT. Protein sequence: CSVETGYTEAFF.

A few counts support this clone. The chain has TRBV7-9 and TRBJ2-1, with D perhaps TRBD2 (5 bases). Germline CDR1 SEHNR, CDR2 FQNEAQ (reference sequence). V was trimmed by 2 bases and J by 10 bases, leaving 12 bases between them. The CDR3 sequence is 13 residues long. DNA for the CDR3: TGTGCCAGCAGCTTACCCTCGGGGTGGGAGCAGTTCTTC. This gives the protein CASSLPSGWEQFF.

V usage is TRBV6-6 and J usage is TRBJ2-1; TRBD1 matches at 8 bases. Germline V gene data show CDR1 as MNHNY and CDR2 as SVGAGI (reference sequence). CDR3 size: 12 residues. V was clipped by 7 bases and J by 8 bases; unmatched bases: 4. Here the CDR3 DNA reads TGTGCCAGCATCAAACAGGGGGATGAGCAGTTCTTC. Translating gives CASIKQGDEQFF.

This clone was recorded a few times. This CDR3 is CASSSQGTGELFF. CDR3 nucleotide sequence: TGTGCCAGCAGCTCTCAGGGTACCGGGGAGCTGTTTTTT. This rearrangement joins TRBV5-5 to TRBJ2-2, with a tentative D call TRBD1 (5 bases). Germline V gene data show CDR1 as SGHKS and CDR2 as YYEKEE (reference sequence). This CDR3 is 13 amino acids long. Trimming took 3 bases from V and 5 from J, leaving 8 bases between them.

The chain has TRBV7-2 and TRBJ1-6, with 9 bases matching TRBD1. The CDR3 consists of 13 residues. Germline loops: CDR1 SGHTA, CDR2 FQGNSA. V gave up 3 bases and J gave up 12 bases; unmatched junction bases: 3. The CDR3 DNA sequence: TGTGCCAGCAGCTTGGGACAGGGTCGACCCCTCCACTTT. It specifies CASSLGQGRPLHF.

The rearrangement uses TRBV21-1 and TRBJ2-7; TRBD1 is taken as the D call from the table, unchecked against the DNA. TRBV21-1 is a pseudogene segment. This CDR3 has 15 residues. CDR3 region: CASSKDTSQANEQYF. The CDR3 DNA follows: TGTGCCAGCAGCAAAGACACCTCACAGGCCAACGAGCAGTACTTC.

This chain uses TRBV4-3 with TRBJ1-5; no clear D gene. Germline V gene sequence: CDR1 LGHNA, CDR2 YSLEER. CDR3 size: 15 residues. V gave up 4 bases and J gave up 2 bases, with 12 bases separating them. CDR3 bases: TGCGCCAGCAGCCGGACCCACGGGGGCAATCAGCCCCAGCATTTT. Its protein is CASSRTHGGNQPQHF.